These 9 T cell receptor beta chains came from one sample sequenced in a study of T cell clonality in common variable immunodeficiency. Profiling relied on immunoSEQ multiplex PCR, and the TCRdb table lists in-frame clones only, not all of them. Listed for the sample are some 60,000 clones, none seen a single time. The sample consisted of peripheral blood mononuclear cells. These receptors originate from a person between 18 and 70 years old in good health.

This clone was observed many times. The CDR3 is cut off 3 residues early in the read; its end comes from the germline J gene. The genes are TRBV20-1 and TRBJ2-5, with D perhaps matching TRBD2 (7 bases). There are 15 residues in the CDR3. CDR1 is DFQATT, CDR2 SNEGSKA, per germline (reference sequence). Trimming removed 0 bases from V and 5 bases from J, with 16 bases in between. The covered CDR3 bases are TGCAGTGCTAGAGATCGAGGCGGGGGCCGGGAGACC. Protein sequence: CSARDRGGGRET. The whole CDR3 sequence is CSARDRGGGRETQYF.

This clone showed up many times. With the read ending 3 residues before the CDR3 end, the germline J gene is used to fill in that end. The rearrangement uses TRBV20-1 and TRBJ2-1, with TRBD2 matching 15 bases. V was pared by 6 bases and J by 7 bases, with 4 bases of the junction left unmatched. The CDR3 extends over 14 amino acids. Germline CDR1 and CDR2: DFQATT and SNEGSKA (reference sequence). The sequenced part of the CDR3 DNA is TGCAGTGCCAGGACTAGCGGGAGGGGGAATGAG. It yields the protein CSARTSGRGNE. The whole CDR3 protein reads CSARTSGRGNEQFF.

This clone showed up many times. The CDR3 extends 3 residues past the end of the read, so its final part is completed from the germline J gene. V is TRBV2 and J is TRBJ1-5; TRBD1 might be the D (5 bases). This CDR3 is 14 amino acids long. CDR1 SNHLY and CDR2 FYNNEI come from the germline V gene. With 6 bases removed from V and 0 bases from J, the gap between germline ends came to 9 bases. CDR3 DNA, as far as it was read: TGTGCCAGCAGCTCGACAGTTAGCAATCAGCCC. Its protein is CASSSTVSNQP. The whole CDR3 sequence is CASSSTVSNQPQHF.

This clone showed up many times. The read comes to an end 3 residues before the CDR3 does, leaving the germline J gene to fill in the end. The chain joins TRBV28 to TRBJ1-5; 7 positions match TRBD1. Unmatched junction bases numbered 5, after V lost 6 bases and J lost 0 bases. The germline gives CDR1 MDHEN, CDR2 SYDVKM. This CDR3 spans 15 amino acids. The CDR3 spells CASRIDRDSNQPQHF. The DNA read from the CDR3 is TGTGCCAGCAGGATCGACAGGGATAGCAATCAGCCC.

This clone was observed at least ten times. The read falls 3 residues short of the CDR3 end, and the missing part is taken from the germline J gene. The V call is TRBV5-1, the J call TRBJ2-7, with 9 bases aligning to TRBD1. Germline V gene lookup returns CDR1 SGHRS and CDR2 YFSETQ. The length of the CDR3 is 16 residues. V lost 3 bases to trimming and J lost 1 base; unmatched junction nucleotides: 8. CDR3 sequence: CASSYQPGQGSYEQYF. The sequenced part of the CDR3 DNA is TGCGCCAGCAGCTACCAACCGGGACAGGGTTCCTACGAG.

This clone was detected ten times or more. The CDR3 end lies 3 residues beyond the end of the read and is filled in from the germline J gene. V is TRBV7-2 and J is TRBJ2-1, with D perhaps being TRBD1 or TRBD2 (6 bases each). This CDR3 is built from 14 residues. Trimming stripped 5 bases from V and 5 bases from J, with 13 bases between. Germline values: CDR1 SGHTA, CDR2 FQGNSA. The part of the CDR3 DNA that was read is TGTGCCAGCAGCCGCGGGACAAGGGACAATGAG. This translates into CASSRGTRDNE. In full, the CDR3 reads CASSRGTRDNEQFF.

This clone was picked up many times. Read data end 3 residues before the CDR3 end; the end is taken from the germline J gene. The chain carries TRBV7-2 and TRBJ2-7; 7 nucleotides match TRBD1. The V gene end was trimmed by 4 bases and the J gene end by 5 bases; junction bases not matched to a gene: 5. Looked up from germline, CDR1 is SGHTA and CDR2 is FQGNSA. The length of the CDR3 is 13 residues. CDR3 protein: CASSSQGINEQYF. Partial CDR3 DNA: TGTGCCAGCAGCTCACAGGGGATTAACGAG. Full variable domain (rest looked up from reference TRBV7-2 and TRBJ2-7): GAGVSQSPSNKVTEKGKDVELRCDPISGHTALYWYRQSLGQGLEFLIYFQGNSAPDKSGLPSDRFSAERTGGSVSTLTIQRTQQEDSAVYLCASSSQGINEQYFGPGTRLTVT.

This clone was seen many times. The read halts 3 residues ahead of the CDR3 end, with the missing end drawn from the germline J gene. The rearrangement uses TRBV7-3 and TRBJ1-1; unclear D gene. V dropped 0 bases and J dropped 1 base, with 3 bases sitting between them. The CDR3 covers 13 residues. Germline CDR1 SGHTA, CDR2 FQGTGA. CDR3: CASSLTQNTEAFF. CDR3 DNA (partial): TGTGCCAGCAGCTTAACACAGAACACTGAA.

About this clone: The read is 3 residues too short to cover the CDR3 end, so that end is filled in from the germline J gene. The V gene is TRBV11-2, the J gene TRBJ2-7; 8 nucleotides line up with TRBD1. Trimming at V came to 5 bases and at J to 2 bases, leaving 8 bases not matched to a gene. The CDR3 covers 15 residues. Germline V gives CDR1 SGHAT, CDR2 FQNNGV. The covered CDR3 bases are TGTGCCAGCAGCCGCGGACAGGGCCCCACCTACGAG. It encodes CASSRGQGPTYE. The complete CDR3 protein is CASSRGQGPTYEQYF.